This T cell receptor (beta chain) was observed in a study of memory B cells and T cells in multiple sclerosis. Study observations and caveats: Clone-set sizes differed between compartments, so shared clonotype counts needed normalization.

The protocol was immunoSEQ multiplex PCR, while the TCRdb copy is restricted to in-frame clones and leaves out a portion. The sample records about 15,000 clones, 69% being singletons. This CDR3 spans 13 amino acids. V was cut by 5 bases and J by 6 bases, with 12 bases left in between. CDR1 and CDR2 (germline): SGHTA, FQGTGA. Concerning this clone itself: Its antigen remains unidentified.

The rearrangement joins TRBV7-3 to TRBJ2-3; TRBD2 might be the D (5 bases). Specimen: memory (CD45RO+) CD4+ T cells from blood. This receptor was identified in a human donor with multiple sclerosis. CDR3 residues: CASSVMRADTQYF. The CDR3 DNA is TGTGCCAGCAGCGTCATGAGGGCGGATACGCAGTATTTT.